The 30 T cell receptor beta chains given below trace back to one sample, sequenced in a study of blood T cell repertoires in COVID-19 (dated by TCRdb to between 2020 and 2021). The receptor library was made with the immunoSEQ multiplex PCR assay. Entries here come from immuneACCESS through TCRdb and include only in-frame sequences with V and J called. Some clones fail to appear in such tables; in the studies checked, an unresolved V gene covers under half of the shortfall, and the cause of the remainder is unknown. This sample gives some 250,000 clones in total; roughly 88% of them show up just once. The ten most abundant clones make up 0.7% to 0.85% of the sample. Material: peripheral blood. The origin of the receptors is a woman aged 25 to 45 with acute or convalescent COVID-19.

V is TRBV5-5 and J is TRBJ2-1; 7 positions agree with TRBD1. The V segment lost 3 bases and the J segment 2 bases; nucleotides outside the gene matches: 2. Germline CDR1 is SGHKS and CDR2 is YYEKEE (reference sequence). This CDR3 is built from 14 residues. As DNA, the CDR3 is TGTGCCAGCAGCTCTGACAGGGCCTACAATGAGCAGTTCTTC. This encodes CASSSDRAYNEQFF.

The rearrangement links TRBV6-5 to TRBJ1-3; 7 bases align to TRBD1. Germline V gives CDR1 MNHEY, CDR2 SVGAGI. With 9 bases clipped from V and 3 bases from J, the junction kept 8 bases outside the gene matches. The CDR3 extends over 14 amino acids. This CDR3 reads CASGPGQNGNTIYF. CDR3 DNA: TGTGCCAGTGGACCGGGACAGAATGGAAACACCATATATTTT.

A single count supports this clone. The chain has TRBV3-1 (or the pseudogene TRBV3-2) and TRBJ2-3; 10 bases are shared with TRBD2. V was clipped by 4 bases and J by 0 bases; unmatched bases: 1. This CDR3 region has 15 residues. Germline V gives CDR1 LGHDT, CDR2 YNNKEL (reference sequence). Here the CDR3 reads CASSPTSGSTDTQYF. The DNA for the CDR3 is TGTGCCAGCAGCCCGACTAGCGGGAGCACAGATACGCAGTATTTT.

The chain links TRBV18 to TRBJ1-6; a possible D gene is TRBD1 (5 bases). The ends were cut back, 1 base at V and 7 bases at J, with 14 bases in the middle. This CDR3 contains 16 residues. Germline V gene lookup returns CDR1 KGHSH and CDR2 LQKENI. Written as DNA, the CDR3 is TGTGCCAGCTCACCACGACAGCCAAATTCGAATTCACCCCTCCACTTT. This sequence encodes CASSPRQPNSNSPLHF. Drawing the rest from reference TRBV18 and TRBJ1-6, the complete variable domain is NAGVMQNPRHLVRRRGQEARLRCSPMKGHSHVYWYRQLPEEGLKFMVYLQKENIIDESGMPKERFSAEFPKEGPSILRIQQVVRGDSAAYFCASSPRQPNSNSPLHFGNGTRLTVT.

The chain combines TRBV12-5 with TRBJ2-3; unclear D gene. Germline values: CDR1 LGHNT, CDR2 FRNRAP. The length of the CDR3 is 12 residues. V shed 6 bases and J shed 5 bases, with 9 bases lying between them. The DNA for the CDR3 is TGTGCTAGTGGATATCCACAAGATACGCAGTATTTT. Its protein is CASGYPQDTQYF.

The CDR3: CASSRGQGVSSGANVLTF. CDR3 sequence (DNA): TGTGCCAGCAGCCGGGGGCAGGGGGTTAGCTCTGGGGCCAACGTCCTGACTTTC. The J gene is TRBJ2-6, the V gene TRBV7-9; tentatively, D is TRBD1 (7 bases). Germline values: CDR1 SEHNR, CDR2 FQNEAQ (reference sequence). V was clipped by 5 bases and J by 0 bases, with 17 bases between them. This CDR3 is 18 amino acids long.

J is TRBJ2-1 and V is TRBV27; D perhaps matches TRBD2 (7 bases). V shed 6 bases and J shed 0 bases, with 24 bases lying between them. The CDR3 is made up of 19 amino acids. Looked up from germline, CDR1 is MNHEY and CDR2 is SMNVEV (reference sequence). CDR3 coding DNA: TGTGCCAGCAGCCCCCCTGCGGGGGCGGAGGGGAGCTCCTACAATGAGCAGTTCTTC. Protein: CASSPPAGAEGSSYNEQFF.

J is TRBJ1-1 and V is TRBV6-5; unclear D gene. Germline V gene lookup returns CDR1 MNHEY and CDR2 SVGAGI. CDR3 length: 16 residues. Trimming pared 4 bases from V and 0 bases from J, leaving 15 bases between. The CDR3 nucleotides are TGTGCCAGCAGTTCAGCGCCGGAGCGGGTGAACACTGAAGCTTTCTTT. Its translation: CASSSAPERVNTEAFF.

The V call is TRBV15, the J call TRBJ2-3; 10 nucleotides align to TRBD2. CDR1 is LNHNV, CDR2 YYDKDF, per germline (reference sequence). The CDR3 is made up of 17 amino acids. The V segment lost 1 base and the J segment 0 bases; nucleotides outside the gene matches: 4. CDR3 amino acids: CATSRGTSGTSTDTQYF. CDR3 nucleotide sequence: TGTGCCACCAGCAGAGGAACTAGCGGGACGAGCACAGATACGCAGTATTTT. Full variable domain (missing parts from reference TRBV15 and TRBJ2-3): DAMVIQNPRYQVTQFGKPVTLSCSQTLNHNVMYWYQQKSSQAPKLLFHYYDKDFNNEADTPDNFQSRRPNTSFCFLDIRSPGLGDTAMYLCATSRGTSGTSTDTQYFGPGTRLTVL.

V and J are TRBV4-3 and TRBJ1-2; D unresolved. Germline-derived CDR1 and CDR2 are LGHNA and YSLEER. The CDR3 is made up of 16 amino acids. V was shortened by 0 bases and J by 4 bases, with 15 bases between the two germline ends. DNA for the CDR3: TGCGCCAGCAGCCAAGATTACGAGACACACCTCTATGGCTACACCTTC. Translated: CASSQDYETHLYGYTF.

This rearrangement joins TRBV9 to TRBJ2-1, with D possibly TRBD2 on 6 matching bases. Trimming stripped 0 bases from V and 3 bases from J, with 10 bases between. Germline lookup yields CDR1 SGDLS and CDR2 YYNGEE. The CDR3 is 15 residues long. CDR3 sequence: CASSVVRESYNEQFF. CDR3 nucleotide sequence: TGTGCCAGCAGCGTAGTCCGGGAGAGCTACAATGAGCAGTTCTTC. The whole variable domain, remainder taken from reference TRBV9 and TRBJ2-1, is DSGVTQTPKHLITATGQRVTLRCSPRSGDLSVYWYQQSLDQGLQFLIQYYNGEERAKGNILERFSAQQFPDLHSELNLSSLELGDSALYFCASSVVRESYNEQFFGPGTRLTVL.

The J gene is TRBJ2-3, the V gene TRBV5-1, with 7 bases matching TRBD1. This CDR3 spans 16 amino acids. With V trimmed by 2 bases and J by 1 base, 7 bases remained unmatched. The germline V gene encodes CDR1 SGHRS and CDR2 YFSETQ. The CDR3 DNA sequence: TGCGCCAGCAGCTTTACAGGGGTCTCCGGCACAGATACGCAGTATTTT. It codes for CASSFTGVSGTDTQYF.

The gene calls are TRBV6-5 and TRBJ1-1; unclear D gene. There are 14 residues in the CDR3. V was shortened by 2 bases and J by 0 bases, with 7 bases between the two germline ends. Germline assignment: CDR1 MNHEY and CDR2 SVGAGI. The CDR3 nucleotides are TGTGCCAGCAGTTACGCACCTATGAACACTGAAGCTTTCTTT. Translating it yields CASSYAPMNTEAFF.

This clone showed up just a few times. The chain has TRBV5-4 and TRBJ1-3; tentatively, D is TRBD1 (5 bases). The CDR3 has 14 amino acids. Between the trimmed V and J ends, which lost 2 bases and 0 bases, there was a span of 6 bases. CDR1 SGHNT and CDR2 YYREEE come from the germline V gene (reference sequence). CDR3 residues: CASSFGGSGNTIYF. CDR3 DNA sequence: TGTGCCAGCAGCTTCGGGGGCTCTGGAAACACCATATATTTT.

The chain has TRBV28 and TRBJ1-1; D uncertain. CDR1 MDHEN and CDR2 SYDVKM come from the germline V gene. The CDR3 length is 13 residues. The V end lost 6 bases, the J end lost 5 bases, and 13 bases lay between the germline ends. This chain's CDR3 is CASRLSGGTEAFF. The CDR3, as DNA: TGTGCCAGCAGGCTAAGCGGTGGGACTGAAGCTTTCTTT.

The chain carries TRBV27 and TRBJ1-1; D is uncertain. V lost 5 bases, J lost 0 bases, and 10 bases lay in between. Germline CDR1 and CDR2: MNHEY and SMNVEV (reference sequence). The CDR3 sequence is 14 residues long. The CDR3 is CASSIRGMNTEAFF. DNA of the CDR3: TGTGCCAGCAGTATACGAGGGATGAACACTGAAGCTTTCTTT.

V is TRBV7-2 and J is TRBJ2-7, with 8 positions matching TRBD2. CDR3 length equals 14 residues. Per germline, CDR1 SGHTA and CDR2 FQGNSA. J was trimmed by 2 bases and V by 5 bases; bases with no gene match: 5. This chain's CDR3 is CASSRGLGAYEQYF. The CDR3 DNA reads TGTGCCAGCAGCCGGGGACTAGGTGCCTACGAGCAGTACTTC.

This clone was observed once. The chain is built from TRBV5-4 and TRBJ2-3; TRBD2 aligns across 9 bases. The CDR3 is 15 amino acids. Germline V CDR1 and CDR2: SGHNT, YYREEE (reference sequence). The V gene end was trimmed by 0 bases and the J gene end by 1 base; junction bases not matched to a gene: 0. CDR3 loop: CASSLGTSGTDTQYF. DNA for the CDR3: TGTGCCAGCAGCTTGGGGACTAGCGGCACAGATACGCAGTATTTT.

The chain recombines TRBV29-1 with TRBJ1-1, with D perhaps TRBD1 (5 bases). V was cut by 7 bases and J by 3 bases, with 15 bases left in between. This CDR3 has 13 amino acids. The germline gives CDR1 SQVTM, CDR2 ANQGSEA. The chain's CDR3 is CSAVGGWDTEAFF. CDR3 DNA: TGCAGCGCCGTGGGGGGGTGGGACACTGAAGCTTTCTTT.

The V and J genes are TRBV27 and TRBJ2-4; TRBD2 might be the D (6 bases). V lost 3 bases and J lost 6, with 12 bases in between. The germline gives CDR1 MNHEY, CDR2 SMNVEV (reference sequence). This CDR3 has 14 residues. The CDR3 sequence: CASSFRPGGNIQYF. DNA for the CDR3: TGTGCCAGCAGTTTTCGGCCCGGGGGAAACATTCAGTACTTC.

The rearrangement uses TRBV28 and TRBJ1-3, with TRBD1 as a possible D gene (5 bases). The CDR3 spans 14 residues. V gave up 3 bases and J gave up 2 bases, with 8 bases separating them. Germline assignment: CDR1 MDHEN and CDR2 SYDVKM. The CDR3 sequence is CASSFRGAGNTIYF. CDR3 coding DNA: TGTGCCAGCAGTTTCCGGGGGGCTGGAAACACCATATATTTT. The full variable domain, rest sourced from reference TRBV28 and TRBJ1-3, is DVKVTQSSRYLVKRTGEKVFLECVQDMDHENMFWYRQDPGLGLRLIYFSYDVKMKEKGDIPEGYSVSREKKERFSLILESASTNQTSMYLCASSFRGAGNTIYFGEGSWLTVV.

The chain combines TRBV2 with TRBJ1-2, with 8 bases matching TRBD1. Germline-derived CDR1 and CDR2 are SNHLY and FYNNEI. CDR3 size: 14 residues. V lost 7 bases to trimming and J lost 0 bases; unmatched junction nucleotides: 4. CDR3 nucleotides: TGTGCCAGCATGACAGGGGAGACTAACTATGGCTACACCTTC. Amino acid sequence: CASMTGETNYGYTF.

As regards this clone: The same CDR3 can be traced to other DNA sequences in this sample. The CDR3 bases are TGTGCCAGTAGTATAGACAGGGATACTGAAGCTTTCTTT. This gives the protein CASSIDRDTEAFF. The chain couples TRBV19 to TRBJ1-1; maybe TRBD1 (5 bases). V was cut by 0 bases and J by 5 bases, with 7 bases left in between. Germline CDR1 and CDR2: LNHDA and SQIVND (reference sequence). This CDR3 contains 13 residues.

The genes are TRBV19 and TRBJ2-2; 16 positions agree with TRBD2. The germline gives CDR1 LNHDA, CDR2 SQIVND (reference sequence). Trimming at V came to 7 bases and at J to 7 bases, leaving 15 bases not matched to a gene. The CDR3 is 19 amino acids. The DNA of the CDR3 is TGTGCCAGTACTCACCGAGTGGGGACTAGCGGGAGGGCCGACGGGGAGCTGTTTTTT. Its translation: CASTHRVGTSGRADGELFF.

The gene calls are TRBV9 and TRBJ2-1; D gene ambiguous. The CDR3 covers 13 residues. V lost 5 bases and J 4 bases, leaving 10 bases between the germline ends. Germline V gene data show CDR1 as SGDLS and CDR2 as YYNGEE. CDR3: CASSSPLYNEQFF. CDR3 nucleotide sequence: TGTGCCAGCAGTTCGCCCCTATACAATGAGCAGTTCTTC.

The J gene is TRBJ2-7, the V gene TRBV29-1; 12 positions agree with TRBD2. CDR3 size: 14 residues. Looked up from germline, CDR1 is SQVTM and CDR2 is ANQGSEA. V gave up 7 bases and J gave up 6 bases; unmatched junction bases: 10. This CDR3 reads CSAYVRLAGVEQYF. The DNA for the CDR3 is TGCAGCGCCTATGTAAGACTAGCGGGAGTCGAGCAGTACTTC.

The CDR3 here is CATSGTSDYNEQFF. The DNA for the CDR3 is TGTGCCACTTCCGGGACTAGCGACTACAATGAGCAGTTCTTC. The chain is built from TRBV15 and TRBJ2-1, with TRBD2 matching over 10 bases. V lost 9 bases and J lost 3; bases outside the gene matches: 5. This CDR3 is 14 amino acids long. The germline CDR1 and CDR2 sequences are LNHNV and YYDKDF (reference sequence).

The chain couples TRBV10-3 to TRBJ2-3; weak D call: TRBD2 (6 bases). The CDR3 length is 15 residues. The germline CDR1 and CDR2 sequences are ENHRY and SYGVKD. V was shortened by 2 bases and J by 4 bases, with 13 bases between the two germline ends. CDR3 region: CAISEAASVSDTQYF. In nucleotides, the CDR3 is TGTGCCATCAGTGAGGCGGCTAGCGTGTCAGATACGCAGTATTTT.

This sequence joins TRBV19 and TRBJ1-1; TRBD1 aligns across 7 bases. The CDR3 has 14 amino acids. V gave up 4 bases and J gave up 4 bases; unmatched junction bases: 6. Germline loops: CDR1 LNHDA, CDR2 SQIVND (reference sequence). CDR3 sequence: CASSTTYRGTEAFF. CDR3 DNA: TGTGCCAGTAGTACCACTTACAGGGGCACTGAAGCTTTCTTT. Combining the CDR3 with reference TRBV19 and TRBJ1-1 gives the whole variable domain DGGITQSPKYLFRKEGQNVTLSCEQNLNHDAMYWYRQDPGQGLRLIYYSQIVNDFQKGDIAEGYSVSREKKESFPLTVTSAQKNPTAFYLCASSTTYRGTEAFFGQGTRLTVV.

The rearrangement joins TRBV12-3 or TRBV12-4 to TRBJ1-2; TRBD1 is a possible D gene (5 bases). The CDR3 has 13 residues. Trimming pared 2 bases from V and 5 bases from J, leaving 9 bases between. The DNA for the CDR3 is TGTGCCAGCAGTTTACAGGGTAGATATGGCTACACCTTC. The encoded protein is CASSLQGRYGYTF.